The 15 T cell receptor beta chains below all came from one sample that was sequenced in a study of blood T cells in healthy people across ages. A J-beta primer mix and a sample-barcoded 5' primer were used in a second PCR of roughly 7 to 12 cycles. TCRdb analysed the 5' RACE reads with MiXCR anew, one entry per CDR3 protein. The table lists hundreds of thousands of distinct CDR3 sequences, roughly 50% of them singletons. The sample taken for sequencing was blood. The receptors shown here come from a man aged 30 to 45 in good health.

Only a few counts were recorded for this clonotype. The CDR3 reads CSVTAGGPGDTQYF. CDR3 DNA: TGCAGCGTTACAGCGGGAGGGCCGGGGGATACGCAGTATTTT. This chain uses TRBV29-1 with TRBJ2-3; 10 positions match TRBD2. Germline-derived CDR1 and CDR2 are SQVTM and ANQGSEA. The CDR3 runs 14 residues. The trim removed 5 bases at V and 6 bases at J, leaving 8 bases unmatched.

This sequence joins TRBV7-9 and TRBJ2-5, with TRBD1 matching 7 bases. The CDR3 has 15 amino acids. Germline-derived CDR1 and CDR2 are SEHNR and FQNEAQ (reference sequence). V dropped 0 bases and J dropped 3; count of bases not matched to a gene: 4. The CDR3 DNA reads TGTGCCAGCAGCTTAGCTGGGACAGACAAAGAGACCCAGTACTTC. As protein: CASSLAGTDKETQYF.

The chain recombines TRBV12-3 or TRBV12-4 with TRBJ2-3, with 11 bases aligning to TRBD2. V shed 4 bases and J 0 bases; nucleotides not matched to a gene: 6. The CDR3 spans 17 residues. The DNA for the CDR3 is TGTGCCAGCAGTTCTACTAGCGGGGGTTCTAGCACAGATACGCAGTATTTT. Its translation is CASSSTSGGSSTDTQYF.

This clonotype showed up just once. V gene TRBV7-8 combines with J gene TRBJ2-1, with 7 bases matching TRBD2. V trimming: 0 bases; J trimming: 13 bases; junction bases outside the gene matches: 3. CDR3 length equals 12 residues. Germline V gene lookup returns CDR1 SGHVS and CDR2 FQNEAQ. The chain's CDR3 is CASSLAGGLQFF. The CDR3 nucleotides are TGTGCCAGCAGCTTAGCGGGGGGACTACAGTTCTTC.

The chain couples TRBV7-2 to TRBJ2-1; D is unresolved. Trimming took off 3 bases at V and 10 bases at J, with 16 bases between the two ends. CDR3 length: 14 residues. Germline CDR1 reads SGHTA; CDR2 reads FQGNSA. DNA of the CDR3: TGTGCCAGCAGCTTCCTCCAGATGGTGGGAGAGCAGTTCTTC. Residues: CASSFLQMVGEQFF.

The count of this clonotype is one. This chain uses TRBV20-1 with TRBJ2-5, with 7 nucleotides matching TRBD2. The CDR3 consists of 16 residues. Germline values: CDR1 DFQATT, CDR2 SNEGSKA (reference sequence). V was pared by 1 base and J by 11 bases, with 19 bases of the junction left unmatched. The CDR3 here is CSARVASSGPLNEQYF. DNA of the CDR3: TGCAGTGCTAGAGTAGCGTCTAGCGGCCCACTCAATGAGCAGTACTTC.

In this sample, this clonotype turned up once. The chain couples TRBV7-3 to TRBJ2-1, with unresolved D. Germline V lookup: CDR1 SGHTA, CDR2 FQGTGA. CDR3 length equals 13 residues. With 5 bases removed from V and 8 bases from J, the gap between germline ends came to 13 bases. CDR3 loop: CASSPPLSDEQFF. The DNA of the CDR3 is TGTGCCAGCAGCCCCCCTTTGTCCGATGAGCAGTTCTTC.

The table lists this clonotype with a few counts. The chain is built from TRBV5-1 and TRBJ1-5; the D gene is possibly TRBD1 (5 bases). Germline CDR1 is SGHRS and CDR2 is YFSETQ. The CDR3 consists of 15 residues. V lost 0 bases to trimming and J lost 1 base, with 8 bases between them. DNA of the CDR3: TGCGCCAGCAGCTTGGTGGGGGGGAGCAATCAGCCCCAGCATTTT. It codes for CASSLVGGSNQPQHF.

This clonotype has just a few counts. The V gene is TRBV6-6, the J gene TRBJ1-5; weak D call: TRBD1 (5 bases). CDR3 length: 12 residues. Germline V gives CDR1 MNHNY, CDR2 SVGAGI (reference sequence). V dropped 7 bases and J dropped 8 bases, with 12 bases sitting between them. CDR3 sequence reads: CASKPTGEPQHF. The CDR3 DNA reads as TGTGCCAGCAAACCGACGGGGGAGCCCCAGCATTTT.

The V call is TRBV3-1, the J call TRBJ2-5; D is possibly TRBD1 (6 bases). With 5 bases removed from V and 4 bases from J, the gap between germline ends came to 17 bases. This CDR3 is 15 amino acids long. The germline CDR1 and CDR2 sequences are LGHDT and YNNKEL (reference sequence). The CDR3 DNA is TGTGCCAGCAGCTCGACCCTGGACAGCGGAGAGACCCAGTACTTC. Translated: CASSSTLDSGETQYF.

The V call is TRBV14, the J call TRBJ2-3, with TRBD2 matching over 9 bases. The CDR3 runs 16 residues. The V and J ends lost 7 bases and 3 bases, in that order; junction bases with no gene match: 11. Germline CDR1 and CDR2: SGHDN and FVKESK. The chain's CDR3 is CASNPGASGTTDTQYF. In nucleotides, the CDR3 is TGTGCCAGCAACCCAGGGGCTAGCGGGACTACAGATACGCAGTATTTT.

The rearrangement joins TRBV15 to TRBJ2-5; the D is unclear. Germline CDR1 and CDR2: LNHNV and YYDKDF (reference sequence). The CDR3 covers 14 residues. V dropped 1 base and J dropped 11 bases, with 17 bases sitting between them. In nucleotides, the CDR3 is TGTGCCACCAGCAGAGGCCAGGTTATAAATGAGCAGTACTTC. This sequence encodes CATSRGQVINEQYF.

The V call is TRBV6-4, the J call TRBJ2-1; D unresolved. CDR1 is MRHNA and CDR2 is SNTAGT in the germline V gene. The CDR3 loop spans 13 amino acids. The V gene lost 3 bases and the J gene lost 3 bases, with 6 bases spanning the gap. CDR3 sequence reads: CASSERDYNEQFF. CDR3 sequence (DNA): TGTGCCAGCAGTGAAAGGGACTACAATGAGCAGTTCTTC.

The genes are TRBV29-1 and TRBJ1-1; 7 bases match TRBD1. This CDR3 comprises 13 residues. The V gene's germline CDR1 is SQVTM and CDR2 ANQGSEA. V lost 6 bases to trimming and J lost 3 bases; unmatched junction nucleotides: 7. Written as DNA, the CDR3 is TGCAGCGTACGTCAGGGGGGGCACACTGAAGCTTTCTTT. Residues: CSVRQGGHTEAFF.

The rearrangement uses TRBV20-1 and TRBJ1-6; a weak D match, TRBD1 (6 bases). The germline CDR1 and CDR2 sequences are DFQATT and SNEGSKA (reference sequence). The V and J ends lost 6 bases and 7 bases respectively, with 16 bases between them. CDR3 length: 14 residues. The CDR3 loop reads CSAVPDRENSPLHF. CDR3 nucleotide sequence: TGCAGTGCGGTCCCGGACAGAGAAAATTCACCCCTCCACTTT.